These T cell receptor beta chains were read from a single sample in a study of regulatory T cells in long-lasting Graves disease. TCRdb recomputed calls from the multiplex PCR reads with MiXCR, one row per CDR3 protein. The table has some 460,000 distinct CDR3 sequences, around 15% seen once. The same sample was also used in a study of T cells in Graves' hyperthyroidism and ophthalmopathy.

The sample was peripheral blood mononuclear cells (PBMCs), taken at new diagnosis, from a patient treated with antithyroid drugs. The receptors originated from a man aged 35 to 55 with Graves disease. Each CDR3 is given with its conserved first and last residue. A D gene is named only where the DNA matches it firmly. Expanded clones are given a class, and other clones once, few, many or no size at all.

v_call,clone_size,cdr3_length,d_call,j_call,cdr3_nt,cdr3_aa
TRBV28,many,14,-,TRBJ2-3,TGTGCCAGCAGTTTCAAGCTTCGCACAGATACGCAGTATTTT,CASSFKLRTDTQYF
TRBV5-1,-,15,-,TRBJ1-1,TGCGCCAGCAGCCTAAACAGGGAGAGAGTTCCTGAAGCTTTCTTT,CASSLNRERVPEAFF
TRBV20-1,-,14,-,TRBJ2-7,TGCAGTGCTTACGGAGGGACCAACCCCTACGAGCAGTACTTC,CSAYGGTNPYEQYF
TRBV6-1,few,16,-,TRBJ2-2,TGTGCCAGCGGGGGCAGGGTCCTAGGCGACCCCGGGGAGCTGTTTTTT,CASGGRVLGDPGELFF
TRBV30,many,14,TRBD1,TRBJ1-4,TGTGCCTGGGCAAACAGGGGCGGAATTGAAAAACTGTTTTTT,CAWANRGGIEKLFF
TRBV3-1,-,14,-,TRBJ2-3,TGTGCCAGCAGCCAAGTACGCAGCACAGATACGCAGTATTTT,CASSQVRSTDTQYF
TRBV2,many,15,-,TRBJ2-4,TGTGCCAGCAGTGACCAGGGTCTAGCCAAAAACATTCAGTACTTC,CASSDQGLAKNIQYF
TRBV6-2/TRBV6-3,-,17,TRBD1,TRBJ2-1,TGTGCCAGCAGTTATTACCGAACAGGGGGCTCCTACAATGAGCAGTTCTTC,CASSYYRTGGSYNEQFF
TRBV7-9,few,12,-,TRBJ2-7,TGTGCCAGCAGCTTAGGCTTGGACCCACACCACTTC,CASSLGLDPHHF
TRBV6-5,many,11,-,TRBJ2-5,TGTGCCAGCAGTTACCGGGCGACCCAGTACTTC,CASSYRATQYF
TRBV12-3/TRBV12-4,few,16,-,TRBJ2-3,TGTGCCACCACTCGGACCGGGACGACTAGCACAGATACGCAGTATTTT,CATTRTGTTSTDTQYF
TRBV27,many,16,-,TRBJ2-4,TGTGCCAGCAGCGACGAGGGCCTTGGAACCAAAAACATTCAGTACTTC,CASSDEGLGTKNIQYF
TRBV6-5,-,17,-,TRBJ2-3,TGTGCCAGCAGTTACCCTCCGAGGGGGATTAGGTCAGATACGCAGTATTTT,CASSYPPRGIRSDTQYF
TRBV20-1,many,13,-,TRBJ1-4,TGCAGTGCTAGAGGGGGGGCTAATGAAAAACTGTTTTTT,CSARGGANEKLFF
TRBV7-9,few,15,TRBD1,TRBJ2-3,TGTGCCAGCAGCTTAGTAGGGACAGGGATAGATACGCAGTATTTT,CASSLVGTGIDTQYF
TRBV20-1,many,13,-,TRBJ2-5,TGCAGTGCTAGACGGTCACGGTTGGAGACCCAGTACTTC,CSARRSRLETQYF
TRBV24-1,few,16,TRBD1,TRBJ2-2,TGTGCCACCAGTGATTTGCAGGTCGGGGAGGGACAGGGGCTGTTTTTT,CATSDLQVGEGQGLFF
TRBV6-5,few,14,-,TRBJ2-7,TGTGCCAGCAGTTACTCGGCTAGTACCCACAAGCAGTACTTC,CASSYSASTHKQYF
TRBV5-1,few,15,TRBD1,TRBJ2-6,TGCGCCAGCAGCCACGGGGACAGGGAAGGCAACGTCCCGACTTTC,CASSHGDREGNVPTF
TRBV5-1,many,15,TRBD1,TRBJ1-1,TGCGCCAGCAGCTTGGGGGGACAGGGAGGCACTGAAGCTTTCTTT,CASSLGGQGGTEAFF
TRBV11-2,-,15,TRBD1,TRBJ1-1,TGCGCCAGCAGCACCCGACAGGGATTGAACACTGAAGCTTTCTTT,CASSTRQGLNTEAFF
TRBV5-1,once,14,-,TRBJ1-6,TGCGCCAGCGGCCCCGACGGGCTGGATTCACCCCTCCACTTT,CASGPDGLDSPLHF
TRBV7-2,many,12,-,TRBJ1-2,TGTGCCAGCAGCTTAGCACGGCACGGCTACACCTTC,CASSLARHGYTF
TRBV20-1,few,15,-,TRBJ2-7,TGCAGTGCTAGATCTCTCCGGGAGTCTTCCTACGAGCAGTACTTC,CSARSLRESSYEQYF
TRBV28,few,18,TRBD1,TRBJ2-5,TGTGCCAGCAGTTTTAATCTTCCCGGGACAGGGGGCAGAGAGACCCAGTACTTC,CASSFNLPGTGGRETQYF
TRBV11-2,-,15,TRBD2,TRBJ2-7,TGTGCCAGCAGCTTGAGCGGGGGGCTCTCCTACGAGCAGTACTTC,CASSLSGGLSYEQYF
TRBV20-1,many,16,TRBD1,TRBJ2-7,TGCAGTGCTAGTGGGACAGGGGGATCCTACTCCTACGAGCAGTACTTC,CSASGTGGSYSYEQYF
TRBV7-9,-,15,TRBD2,TRBJ2-5,TGTGCCAGCAGCTTAGGACTAGCTTTTCAAGAGACCCAGTACTTC,CASSLGLAFQETQYF
TRBV3-1,many,16,-,TRBJ1-5,TGTGCCAGCAGCCAAGATAGGGCAGGCTCATCATCGCCCCAGCATTTT,CASSQDRAGSSSPQHF
TRBV30,many,10,-,TRBJ1-1,TGTGCCTGGAGTGGTGGTGAAGCTTTCTTT,CAWSGGEAFF